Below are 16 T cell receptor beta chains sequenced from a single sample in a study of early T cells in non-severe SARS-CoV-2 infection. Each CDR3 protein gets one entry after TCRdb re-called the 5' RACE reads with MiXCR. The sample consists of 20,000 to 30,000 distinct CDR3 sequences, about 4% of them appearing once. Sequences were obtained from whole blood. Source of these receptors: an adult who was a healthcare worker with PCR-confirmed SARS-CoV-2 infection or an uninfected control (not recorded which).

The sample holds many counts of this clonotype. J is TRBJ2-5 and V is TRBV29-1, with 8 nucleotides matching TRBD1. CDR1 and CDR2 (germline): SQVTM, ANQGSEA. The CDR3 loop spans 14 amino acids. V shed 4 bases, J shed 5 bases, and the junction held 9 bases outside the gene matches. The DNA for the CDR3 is TGCAGCGTTGGAGCCGGGACAGGATGGGAGACCCAGTACTTC. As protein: CSVGAGTGWETQYF.

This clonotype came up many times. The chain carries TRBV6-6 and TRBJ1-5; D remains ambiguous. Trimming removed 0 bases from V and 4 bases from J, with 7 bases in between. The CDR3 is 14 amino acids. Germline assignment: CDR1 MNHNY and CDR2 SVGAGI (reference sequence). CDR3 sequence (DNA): TGTGCCAGCAGTTACTCGCAGAAAAATCAGCCCCAGCATTTT. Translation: CASSYSQKNQPQHF.

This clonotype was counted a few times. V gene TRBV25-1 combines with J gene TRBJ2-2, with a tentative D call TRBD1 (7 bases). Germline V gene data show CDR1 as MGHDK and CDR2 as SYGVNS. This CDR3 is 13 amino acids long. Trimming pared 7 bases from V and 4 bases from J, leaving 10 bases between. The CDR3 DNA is TGTGCCAGCACCAGGGGGGCCACCGGGGAGCTGTTTTTT. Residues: CASTRGATGELFF.

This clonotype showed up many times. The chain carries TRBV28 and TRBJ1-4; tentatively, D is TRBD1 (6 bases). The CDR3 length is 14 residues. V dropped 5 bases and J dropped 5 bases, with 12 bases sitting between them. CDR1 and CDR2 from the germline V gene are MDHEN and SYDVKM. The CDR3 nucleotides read TGTGCCAGCAGTCGCGGGGGCATCAATGAAAAACTGTTTTTT. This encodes CASSRGGINEKLFF.

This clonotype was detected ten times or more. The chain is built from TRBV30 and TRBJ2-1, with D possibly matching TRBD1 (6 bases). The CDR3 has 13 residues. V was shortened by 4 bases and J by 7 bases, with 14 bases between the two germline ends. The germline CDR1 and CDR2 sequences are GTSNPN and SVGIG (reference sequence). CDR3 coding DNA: TGTGCCTGGACAGGGGCACTGGTGAATGAGCAGTTCTTC. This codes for CAWTGALVNEQFF.

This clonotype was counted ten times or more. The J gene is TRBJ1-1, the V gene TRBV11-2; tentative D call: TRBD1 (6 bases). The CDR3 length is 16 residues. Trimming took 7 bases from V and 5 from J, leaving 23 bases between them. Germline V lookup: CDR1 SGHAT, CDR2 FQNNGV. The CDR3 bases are TGTGCCAGCAACCCCTTTCCACTTCAGGGGAGGACTGAAGCTTTCTTT. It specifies CASNPFPLQGRTEAFF.

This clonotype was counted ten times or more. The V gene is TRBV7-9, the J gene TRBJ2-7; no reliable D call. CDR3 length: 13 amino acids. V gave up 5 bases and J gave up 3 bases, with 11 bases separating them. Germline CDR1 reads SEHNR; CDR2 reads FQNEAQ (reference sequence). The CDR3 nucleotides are TGTGCCAGCAGCACCCCGGGTTTCTACGAGCAGTACTTC. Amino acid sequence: CASSTPGFYEQYF.

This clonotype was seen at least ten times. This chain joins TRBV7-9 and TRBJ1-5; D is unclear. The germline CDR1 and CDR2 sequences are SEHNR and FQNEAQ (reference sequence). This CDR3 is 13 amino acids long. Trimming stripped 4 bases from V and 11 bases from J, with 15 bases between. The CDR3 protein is CASSSRGNQAQHF. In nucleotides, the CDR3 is TGTGCCAGCAGCTCCCGGGGTAATCAAGCCCAGCATTTT.

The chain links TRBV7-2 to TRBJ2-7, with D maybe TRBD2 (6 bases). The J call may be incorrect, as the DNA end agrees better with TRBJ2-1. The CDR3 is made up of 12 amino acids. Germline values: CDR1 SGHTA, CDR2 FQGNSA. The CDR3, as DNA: TGTGCCAGCGGGGACTCCCCCTACGAGCAGTTCTTC. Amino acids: CASGDSPYEQFF.

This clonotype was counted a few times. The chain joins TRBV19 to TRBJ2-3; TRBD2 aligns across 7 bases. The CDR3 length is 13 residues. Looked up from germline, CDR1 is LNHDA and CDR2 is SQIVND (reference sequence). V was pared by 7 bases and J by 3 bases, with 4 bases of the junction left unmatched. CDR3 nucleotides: TGTGCCAGTACCCGGGACTATACAGATACGCAGTATTTT. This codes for CASTRDYTDTQYF.

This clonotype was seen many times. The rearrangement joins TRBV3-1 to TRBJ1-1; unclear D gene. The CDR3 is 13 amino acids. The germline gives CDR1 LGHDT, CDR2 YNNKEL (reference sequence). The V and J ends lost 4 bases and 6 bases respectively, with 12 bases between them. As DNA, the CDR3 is TGTGCCAGCAGCCTCCACACGGGCGCTGAAGCTTTCTTT. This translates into CASSLHTGAEAFF.

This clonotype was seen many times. CDR3 DNA: TGTGCCAGCAGTTTAGGGACTAGCGGGTGGTCGCAGTTCTTC. Its translation: CASSLGTSGWSQFF. V usage is TRBV27 and J usage is TRBJ2-1; TRBD2 agrees at 12 bases. The CDR3 has 14 amino acids. Looked up from germline, CDR1 is MNHEY and CDR2 is SMNVEV (reference sequence). The V gene end was trimmed by 2 bases and the J gene end by 12 bases; junction bases not matched to a gene: 5.

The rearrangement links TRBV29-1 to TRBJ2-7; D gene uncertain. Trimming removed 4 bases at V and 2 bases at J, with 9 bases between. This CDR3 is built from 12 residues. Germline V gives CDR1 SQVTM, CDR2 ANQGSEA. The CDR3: CSVVAGTYEQYF. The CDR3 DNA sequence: TGCAGCGTTGTTGCTGGGACCTACGAGCAGTACTTC.

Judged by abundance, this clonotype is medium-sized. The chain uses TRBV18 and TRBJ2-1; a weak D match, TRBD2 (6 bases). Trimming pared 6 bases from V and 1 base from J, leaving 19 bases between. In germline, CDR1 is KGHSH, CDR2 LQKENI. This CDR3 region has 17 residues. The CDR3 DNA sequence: TGTGCCAGCTCCCCTTGGCCTTCGACTAGATCCTACAATGAGCAGTTCTTC. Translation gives CASSPWPSTRSYNEQFF.

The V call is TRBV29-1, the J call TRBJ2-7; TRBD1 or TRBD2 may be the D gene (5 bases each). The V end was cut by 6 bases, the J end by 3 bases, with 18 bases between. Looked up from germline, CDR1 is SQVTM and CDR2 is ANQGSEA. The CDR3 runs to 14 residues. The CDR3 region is CSVSGPGARYEQYF. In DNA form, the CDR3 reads TGCAGCGTGAGCGGACCCGGGGCTCGCTACGAGCAGTACTTC.

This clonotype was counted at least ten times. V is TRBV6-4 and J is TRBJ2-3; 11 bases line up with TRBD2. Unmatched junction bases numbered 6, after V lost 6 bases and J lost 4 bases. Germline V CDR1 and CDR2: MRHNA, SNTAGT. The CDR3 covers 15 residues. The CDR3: CASRELAGDSDTQYF. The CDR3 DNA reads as TGTGCCAGCAGAGAACTAGCGGGAGACTCAGATACGCAGTATTTT.